This paragraph reports one T cell receptor beta chain. This sample stems from a study of blood T cell repertoires in COVID-19. Sequencing was performed with immunoSEQ multiplex PCR; in TCRdb, only in-frame clones are kept and a portion is missing. The repertoire holds almost 200,000 clones, with 70% to 90% as singletons. Germline trimming cut 6 bases from V and 11 bases from J; bases unmatched to any gene: 16. This CDR3 spans 15 amino acids. CDR1 is KGHSH and CDR2 is LQKENI in the germline V gene. Sample: peripheral blood. The sequence derives from a man between 60 and 75 years old with COVID-19, enrolled during active disease. The chain joins TRBV18 to TRBJ1-1; 9 positions agree with TRBD1. The CDR3 nucleotides are TGTGCCAGCTCTCCCGAAACAAACAGGGGGCTGGCGGCTTTCTTT. This encodes CASSPETNRGLAAFF. The variable domain in full, completed from reference TRBV18 and TRBJ1-1, reads NAGVMQNPRHLVRRRGQEARLRCSPMKGHSHVYWYRQLPEEGLKFMVYLQKENIIDESGMPKERFSAEFPKEGPSILRIQQVVRGDSAAYFCASSPETNRGLAAFFGQGTRLTVV.